This T cell receptor (beta chain) was recovered during a study of T-cell reconstitution after alpha-beta-depleted transplantation in children. Construction of the TCRbeta library involved unique molecular identifiers. TCRdb reprocessed the PCR reads with MiXCR, giving one entry per CDR3 protein. The profile covers nearly 550,000 distinct CDR3 sequences, with around 17% appearing a single time and 2.5% to 3.5% taken by the ten largest. Germline assignment: CDR1 MNHEY and CDR2 SMNVEV (reference sequence). This CDR3 is 15 amino acids long. V lost 5 bases and J 4 bases, leaving 15 bases between the germline ends.

Sequencing was performed on PBMCs from the stem cell graft donor, taken from the stem cell graft. This TCR was sampled from a human donor who donated a stem cell graft to a child with acute lymphoblastic leukemia. The V and J genes are TRBV27 and TRBJ2-1; D is possibly TRBD1 (5 bases). CDR3 region: CASSLGARPYNEQFF. Written as DNA, the CDR3 is TGTGCCAGCAGTCTAGGGGCCAGGCCTTACAATGAGCAGTTCTTC.